This TCR beta chain was identified during a study of blood T cell repertoires in COVID-19. Study-level background: T cells, B-cell-depleted T cells, or PBMCs provided the cDNA or gDNA that served as material.

Of note for this clone: Germline is not matched at one junction end, which may reflect a read error.

Assay used: immunoSEQ multiplex PCR; TCRdb lists only in-frame clones, some missing. The table lists 270,000 or so clones, approximately 89% of them singletons. CDR3 length: 15 residues. Germline V gene lookup returns CDR1 SSHAT and CDR2 FNYEAQ (reference sequence). Sequenced: peripheral blood. The clonotype was recovered from a man in his forties with active or convalescent COVID-19. This rearrangement joins TRBV7-7 to TRBJ2-1; 9 nucleotides align to TRBD2. The CDR3 coding sequence is TGTGCTAGCAGCCATGGGACTAGCCCTTACAATGAGCAGTTCTTC. Its translation: CASSHGTSPYNEQFF.